This passage covers 27 T cell receptor beta chains from one sample sequenced in a study of shared clonotypes between healthy human individuals. Sequencing was performed with immunoSEQ multiplex PCR; in TCRdb, only in-frame clones are kept and a portion is missing. The repertoire includes 1,500,000 or so clones, approximately 98.5% of them detected once, and about 0.35% sits in the top ten. The sample comprised naive CD4+ T cells sorted from blood. The sample's subset: CD45RA+ positively selected. Source of these receptors: a man aged 30-40 years in good health.

The CDR3 sequence is CASSLEVAEGVEQYF. The CDR3 coding sequence is TGCGCCAGCAGCTTGGAGGTAGCGGAAGGGGTCGAGCAGTACTTC. V usage is TRBV5-1 and J usage is TRBJ2-5, with a tentative D call TRBD2 (6 bases). The J call may be incorrect, as the DNA end agrees better with TRBJ2-7. CDR3 length: 15 amino acids. Germline CDR1 and CDR2: SGHRS and YFSETQ.

V is TRBV7-1 and J is TRBJ1-2; D is undetermined. TRBV7-1 falls under the ORF class, with uncertain function. This CDR3 is built from 13 residues. V dropped 4 bases and J dropped 4 bases, with 10 bases sitting between them. DNA of the CDR3: TGTGCCAGCAGCTTAGGACGTGGCTATGGCTACACCTTC. This translates into CASSLGRGYGYTF.

The chain's CDR3 is CASSLLGQANTGELFF. CDR3 DNA: TGTGCCAGCAGCTTGTTGGGACAGGCGAACACCGGGGAGCTGTTTTTT. V gene TRBV5-8 combines with J gene TRBJ2-2; TRBD1 agrees at 8 bases. This CDR3 is built from 16 residues. Germline V CDR1 and CDR2: SGHTS, YDEGEE. V lost 1 base and J lost 0; bases outside the gene matches: 2.

The V and J genes are TRBV11-3 and TRBJ2-2, with 11 bases lining up with TRBD2. The V and J ends lost 5 bases and 6 bases, in that order; junction bases with no gene match: 14. Germline loops: CDR1 SGHNT, CDR2 YENEEA. The CDR3 totals 18 residues. The CDR3 DNA follows: TGTGCCAGCAGCCCGGGGGGGCTAGCGGGAGGAGTTGCCGGGGAGCTGTTTTTT. Residues: CASSPGGLAGGVAGELFF.

The rearrangement joins TRBV5-5 to TRBJ1-2; D is undetermined. The germline V and J ends were trimmed by 0 bases and 0 bases, with 9 bases remaining between them. Germline-derived CDR1 and CDR2 are SGHKS and YYEKEE (reference sequence). The CDR3 sequence is 15 residues long. The CDR3 loop reads CASSLAAGTNYGYTF. The DNA for the CDR3 is TGTGCCAGCAGCTTGGCCGCGGGCACTAACTATGGCTACACCTTC.

The chain joins TRBV12-5 to TRBJ2-5; D is perhaps TRBD1 or TRBD2 (5 bases each). Looked up from germline, CDR1 is LGHNT and CDR2 is FRNRAP. V gave up 7 bases and J gave up 5 bases, with 20 bases separating them. This CDR3 has 15 residues. CDR3 protein: CASAPLGAEEETQYF. The CDR3 nucleotides are TGTGCTAGTGCTCCTCTAGGGGCGGAGGAGGAGACCCAGTACTTC.

The V call is TRBV10-3, the J call TRBJ2-7; D unclear. The germline V gene has CDR1 ENHRY and CDR2 SYGVKD. This CDR3 comprises 12 residues. V was pared by 6 bases and J by 3 bases, with 9 bases between. The CDR3 nucleotides are TGTGCCATCAGAAAAAATTACTACGAGCAGTACTTC. Residues: CAIRKNYYEQYF.

On this clone itself: The sample contains more than one DNA sequence encoding this CDR3. The J gene is TRBJ2-1, the V gene TRBV28, with 10 bases that match TRBD2. Per germline, CDR1 MDHEN and CDR2 SYDVKM. Trimming took 5 bases from V and 6 from J; bases not matched to a gene: 7. The CDR3 has 15 residues. This CDR3 reads CASSLQREGVNEQFF. In DNA, the CDR3 is TGTGCCAGCAGTCTCCAGCGGGAGGGGGTCAATGAGCAGTTCTTC. Together with reference TRBV28 and TRBJ2-1, the CDR3 gives the full variable domain: DVKVTQSSRYLVKRTGEKVFLECVQDMDHENMFWYRQDPGLGLRLIYFSYDVKMKEKGDIPEGYSVSREKKERFSLILESASTNQTSMYLCASSLQREGVNEQFFGPGTRLTVL.

The chain uses TRBV7-2 and TRBJ2-5; a weak D match, TRBD1 (6 bases). The V and J ends lost 5 bases and 1 base respectively, with 8 bases between them. The CDR3 length is 13 residues. Germline CDR1 SGHTA, CDR2 FQGNSA. The CDR3 bases are TGTGCCAGCAGCGCGGACAGCCAAGAGACCCAGTACTTC. Translation gives CASSADSQETQYF.

This chain joins TRBV9 and TRBJ2-1; D ambiguous. Between the trimmed V and J ends, which lost 0 bases and 3 bases, there was a span of 4 bases. Germline-derived CDR1 and CDR2 are SGDLS and YYNGEE. This CDR3 is 13 amino acids long. The CDR3 DNA reads TGTGCCAGCAGCGTAGTAAGCTACAATGAGCAGTTCTTC. It codes for CASSVVSYNEQFF.

The V and J genes are TRBV6-5 and TRBJ1-1; 9 positions agree with TRBD1. CDR1 and CDR2 (germline): MNHEY, SVGAGI. V lost 2 bases, J lost 0 bases, and 4 bases stayed unmatched. The CDR3 length is 16 residues. The CDR3 reads CASSYSGQGMNTEAFF. CDR3 bases: TGTGCCAGCAGTTACAGCGGACAGGGGATGAACACTGAAGCTTTCTTT.

In this sample, this clone turned up once. The same CDR3 is also encoded by other DNA sequences in this sample. The CDR3 loop reads CASSLGGSTDTQYF. The DNA of the CDR3 is TGTGCCAGCAGCTTGGGGGGGAGCACAGATACGCAGTATTTT. The chain couples TRBV5-4 to TRBJ2-3; possibly TRBD1 or TRBD2 for D (5 bases each). The V end lost 0 bases, the J end lost 0 bases, and 5 bases lay between the germline ends. The CDR3 has 14 residues. Germline-derived CDR1 and CDR2 are SGHNT and YYREEE (reference sequence). Full variable domain (rest looked up from reference TRBV5-4 and TRBJ2-3): ETGVTQSPTHLIKTRGQQVTLRCSSQSGHNTVSWYQQALGQGPQFIFQYYREEENGRGNFPPRFSGLQFPNYSSELNVNALELDDSALYLCASSLGGSTDTQYFGPGTRLTVL.

The chain joins TRBV11-2 to TRBJ2-3, with TRBD1 identical over 9 bases. This CDR3 has 14 amino acids. CDR1 and CDR2 (germline): SGHAT, FQNNGV. V was clipped by 3 bases and J by 4 bases; unmatched bases: 2. Here the CDR3 reads CASSFDRGADTQYF. In DNA, the CDR3 is TGTGCCAGCAGCTTCGACAGGGGGGCAGATACGCAGTATTTT.

The V and J genes are TRBV13 and TRBJ2-5, with D hard to call. V dropped 2 bases and J dropped 5 bases, with 6 bases sitting between them. This CDR3 is built from 12 residues. CDR1 PRHDT and CDR2 FYEKMQ come from the germline V gene (reference sequence). CDR3 amino acids: CASSLLLETQYF. The CDR3 region has the DNA TGTGCCAGCAGCTTATTACTGGAGACCCAGTACTTC.

Notes on this clone: Other DNA sequences in this specimen translate into the identical CDR3. The chain is built from TRBV18 and TRBJ2-7; D is unclear. From germline, CDR1 is KGHSH and CDR2 LQKENI. The CDR3 sequence is 13 residues long. Trimming removed 0 bases from V and 7 bases from J, with 10 bases in between. The DNA of the CDR3 is TGTGCCAGCTCACCACCGGGAACGACGGAGCAGTACTTC. The encoded protein is CASSPPGTTEQYF.

The V and J genes are TRBV5-5 and TRBJ1-5, with 9 positions matching TRBD1. V was pared by 3 bases and J by 9 bases, with 13 bases of the junction left unmatched. This CDR3 has 16 amino acids. Germline values: CDR1 SGHKS, CDR2 YYEKEE (reference sequence). CDR3 DNA sequence: TGTGCCAGCAGCTCCGGGACAGGGTTTCTAGGGGCGCCCCAGCATTTT. Translation gives CASSSGTGFLGAPQHF.

The chain carries TRBV6-5 and TRBJ2-1, with 11 bases aligning to TRBD2. The CDR3 has 15 amino acids. From germline, CDR1 is MNHEY and CDR2 SVGAGI. J lost 10 bases, V lost 2 bases, and 7 bases had no gene match. This CDR3 reads CASSYVAGGPREQFF. The CDR3 DNA reads as TGTGCCAGCAGTTACGTAGCGGGAGGGCCTCGGGAGCAGTTCTTC.

This sequence joins TRBV2 and TRBJ2-4, with D maybe TRBD2 (6 bases). From germline, CDR1 is SNHLY and CDR2 FYNNEI. Trimming cost V 6 bases and J 3 bases, with 18 bases left between them. The CDR3 length is 16 residues. In nucleotides, the CDR3 is TGTGCCAGCAGGCGCCCGGGACGCGGGGACAAAAACATTCAGTACTTC. Its protein is CASRRPGRGDKNIQYF.

The genes are TRBV6-6 and TRBJ1-4, with a possible D match to TRBD1 (6 bases). The V gene's germline CDR1 is MNHNY and CDR2 SVGAGI (reference sequence). V gave up 2 bases and J gave up 7 bases, with 14 bases separating them. The CDR3 totals 15 residues. CDR3 amino acids: CASSYRGGQGEKLFF. DNA for the CDR3: TGTGCCAGCAGTTACCGTGGGGGGCAGGGTGAAAAACTGTTTTTT.

The table lists this clone with a count of one. The rearrangement uses TRBV18 and TRBJ2-2, with TRBD1 identical over 11 bases. CDR3 size: 17 residues. Germline CDR1 reads KGHSH; CDR2 reads LQKENI. Losses at the gene ends were 1 base for V and 5 bases for J; bases not matched to a gene: 6. CDR3 sequence: CASSPRTGGGRTGELFF. The DNA of the CDR3 is TGTGCCAGCTCACCACGGACAGGGGGCGGAAGGACCGGGGAGCTGTTTTTT. The full variable domain, in which reference TRBV18 and TRBJ2-2 provide the parts outside the CDR3, is NAGVMQNPRHLVRRRGQEARLRCSPMKGHSHVYWYRQLPEEGLKFMVYLQKENIIDESGMPKERFSAEFPKEGPSILRIQQVVRGDSAAYFCASSPRTGGGRTGELFFGEGSRLTVL.

The chain is built from TRBV13 and TRBJ1-2; 7 positions match TRBD1. This CDR3 has 14 amino acids. J was trimmed by 4 bases and V by 5 bases; bases with no gene match: 7. Germline CDR1 reads PRHDT; CDR2 reads FYEKMQ (reference sequence). The CDR3 DNA follows: TGTGCCAGCAGCGCGACAGGGAGAGCCTATGGCTACACCTTC. Its protein product is CASSATGRAYGYTF.

The chain links TRBV29-1 to TRBJ2-3; perhaps TRBD1 as D (5 bases). Germline CDR1 is SQVTM and CDR2 is ANQGSEA. The CDR3 extends over 13 amino acids. V lost 1 base and J 2 bases, leaving 7 bases between the germline ends. CDR3 protein: CSVEGQYTDTQYF. The CDR3 DNA reads as TGCAGCGTTGAAGGACAGTACACAGATACGCAGTATTTT.

The chain links TRBV30 to TRBJ1-3, with D possibly TRBD1 on 6 matching bases. Germline-derived CDR1 and CDR2 are GTSNPN and SVGIG (reference sequence). The CDR3 contains 16 residues. Trimming cost V 0 bases and J 4 bases, with 16 bases left between them. CDR3 amino acids: CAWSVIAGQRGNTIYF. The CDR3, as DNA: TGTGCCTGGAGTGTTATAGCCGGACAGCGGGGAAACACCATATATTTT. Filled out from reference TRBV30 and TRBJ1-3, the complete variable domain reads SQTIHQWPATLVQPVGSPLSLECTVEGTSNPNLYWYRQAAGRGLQLLFYSVGIGQISSEVPQNLSASRPQDRQFILSSKKLLLSDSGFYLCAWSVIAGQRGNTIYFGEGSWLTVV.

The CDR3 loop reads CASKDRVETQYF. The DNA of the CDR3 is TGTGCCAGTAAGGACAGGGTGGAGACCCAGTACTTC. The rearrangement links TRBV19 to TRBJ2-5, with TRBD1 identical over 8 bases. From germline, CDR1 is LNHDA and CDR2 SQIVND (reference sequence). The CDR3 sequence is 12 residues long. The V and J ends lost 7 bases and 5 bases, in that order; junction bases with no gene match: 3.

The chain employs TRBV11-2 and TRBJ2-2; D ambiguous. The germline V gene encodes CDR1 SGHAT and CDR2 FQNNGV. This CDR3 spans 14 amino acids. Trimming pared 2 bases from V and 3 bases from J, leaving 7 bases between. The CDR3 spells CASSLNIYTGELFF. The CDR3 region has the DNA TGTGCCAGCAGCTTAAATATCTACACCGGGGAGCTGTTTTTT.

CDR3: CSVGATSDAGQSQYF. The CDR3 nucleotides are TGCAGCGTTGGGGCTACTAGCGACGCCGGGCAGTCCCAGTACTTC. The chain couples TRBV29-1 to TRBJ2-5; 7 bases are shared with TRBD2. The CDR3 sequence is 15 residues long. The V gene end was trimmed by 4 bases and the J gene end by 9 bases; junction bases not matched to a gene: 17. CDR1 SQVTM and CDR2 ANQGSEA come from the germline V gene.

CDR3 sequence reads: CASSLRGDTYNEQFF. CDR3 DNA: TGTGCCAGCTCACTCAGGGGCGATACCTACAATGAGCAGTTCTTC. The chain is built from TRBV18 and TRBJ2-1; TRBD1 is a possible D gene (6 bases). V dropped 4 bases and J dropped 2 bases, with 12 bases sitting between them. Germline assignment: CDR1 KGHSH and CDR2 LQKENI. The CDR3 consists of 15 residues.